This T cell receptor beta chain was sequenced for a study of blood T cell repertoires in COVID-19. On the study more broadly: Collection of acute and convalescent COVID-19 samples took place in the United States, Italy and Spain.

The V gene's germline CDR1 is LGHNA and CDR2 YSLEER. The CDR3 is 16 residues long. Deletions cut 3 bases from V and 6 bases from J, with 18 bases between. Per the original methods: Estimated nucleated cell counts came from reference gene primer amplification. Clones were sequenced by immunoSEQ multiplex PCR, and TCRdb holds only the in-frame ones, with some missing. V and J calls and clone size are as listed in that table; D and trimming were resolved from the DNA. The table includes some 150,000 clones, 75% to 90% detected once. This TCR came from a woman aged 55-70 years with active or convalescent COVID-19. The sequenced sample was peripheral blood. The chain recombines TRBV4-3 with TRBJ1-5; D may be TRBD1 (6 bases). The CDR3 nucleotides are TGCGCCAGCAGCCAGGATTATTCAGGGGTTGGTCAGCCCCAGCATTTT. Protein: CASSQDYSGVGQPQHF.